Below, 31 T cell receptor beta chains from the same sample are listed, as sequenced in a study. Each CDR3 protein is one row after TCRdb ran MiXCR on the 5' RACE reads. The top ten clones hold more than 3.5% of a sample with about 4,900 distinct CDR3 sequences, more than 60% of them seen once. The sorted Tregs were CD4+CD25+CD127-/low cells. The specimen sequenced was Tregs sorted from blood. All receptors come from a female donor with breast cancer.

The V and J genes are TRBV12-3 or TRBV12-4 and TRBJ1-2; TRBD1 matches at 8 bases. CDR3 length: 17 residues. Trimming removed 5 bases from V and 3 bases from J; junction bases left unmatched: 14. The DNA for the CDR3 is TGTGCCAGCAGTCCACCCATCACGGGACAGGCCTACTATGGCTACACCTTC. Protein product: CASSPPITGQAYYGYTF.

The chain employs TRBV18 and TRBJ2-7; D is unclear. This CDR3 spans 15 amino acids. Germline assignment: CDR1 KGHSH and CDR2 LQKENI. Trimming cost V 0 bases and J 3 bases, with 12 bases left between them. CDR3 protein: CASSPPAATNYEQYF. The CDR3 bases are TGTGCCAGCTCACCACCCGCCGCTACCAACTACGAGCAGTACTTC.

The chain is built from TRBV7-2 and TRBJ1-2, with D uncertain. Trimming cost V 5 bases and J 6 bases, with 13 bases left between them. The CDR3 loop spans 13 amino acids. The germline V gene encodes CDR1 SGHTA and CDR2 FQGNSA. CDR3 sequence: CASSEHGLNGYTF. CDR3 DNA sequence: TGTGCCAGCAGCGAACACGGATTGAATGGCTACACCTTC.

This chain joins TRBV20-1 and TRBJ2-7; 7 nucleotides align to TRBD2. Germline V lookup: CDR1 DFQATT, CDR2 SNEGSKA (reference sequence). Germline trimming cut 5 bases from V and 2 bases from J; bases unmatched to any gene: 12. The CDR3 sequence is 15 residues long. This CDR3 is CSAVDARTSTYEQYF. CDR3 nucleotides: TGCAGTGCTGTAGACGCCCGGACTAGTACCTACGAGCAGTACTTC.

V and J are TRBV27 and TRBJ2-3; D tentatively fits TRBD1 or TRBD2 (5 bases each). V was trimmed by 8 bases and J by 6 bases, leaving 12 bases between them. The CDR3 is made up of 12 amino acids. Looked up from germline, CDR1 is MNHEY and CDR2 is SMNVEV (reference sequence). The CDR3 is CASGGRGDTQYF. CDR3 bases: TGTGCCAGCGGGGGTAGGGGCGATACGCAGTATTTT.

The V call is TRBV29-1, the J call TRBJ1-2; D is unresolved. The germline gives CDR1 SQVTM, CDR2 ANQGSEA. The CDR3 length is 14 residues. The V and J ends lost 3 bases and 2 bases respectively, with 13 bases between them. The chain's CDR3 is CSVEWQRTNYGYTF. The CDR3 DNA sequence: TGCAGCGTTGAGTGGCAGCGCACCAACTATGGCTACACCTTC.

The chain combines TRBV4-1 with TRBJ2-7; 9 bases are a match to TRBD1. The CDR3 length is 13 residues. Germline V gene data show CDR1 as MGHRA and CDR2 as YSYEKL. J was trimmed by 7 bases and V by 8 bases; bases with no gene match: 9. CDR3 sequence reads: CASALGQGQEQYV. CDR3 DNA sequence: TGCGCCAGCGCCCTTGGACAGGGGCAGGAGCAGTACGTC.

The chain links TRBV20-1 to TRBJ1-6; D possibly corresponds to TRBD1 (6 bases). V gave up 4 bases and J gave up 4 bases, with 17 bases separating them. Per germline, CDR1 DFQATT and CDR2 SNEGSKA (reference sequence). The CDR3 length is 16 residues. The CDR3 DNA follows: TGCAGTGCTAACGACAGGAGGGAGTCTTATAATTCACCCCTCCACTTT. It is translated as CSANDRRESYNSPLHF.

Comments on this clonotype: The germline gene is not matched at one end of the junction; a read error may be the cause. V gene TRBV7-7 combines with J gene TRBJ2-7, with 10 bases fitting TRBD2. CDR3 length: 13 residues. CDR1 and CDR2 from the germline V gene are SSHAT and FNYEAQ (reference sequence). In DNA, the CDR3 is TGTGCTAGCAGCTTAGCGGGGGGTTACGAGCAGTACTTC. The encoded protein is CASSLAGGYEQYF.

This clonotype was counted a few times. V usage is TRBV4-1 and J usage is TRBJ2-7; TRBD1 is a possible D gene (6 bases). The CDR3 consists of 13 residues. The V gene lost 4 bases and the J gene lost 3 bases, with 10 bases spanning the gap. Germline CDR1 is MGHRA and CDR2 is YSYEKL. The CDR3 DNA follows: TGCGCCAGCAGCCCGGGACACAACTACGAGCAGTACTTC. Translation gives CASSPGHNYEQYF.

The chain has TRBV5-1 and TRBJ2-5, with 11 nucleotides matching TRBD2. V lost 6 bases to trimming and J lost 4 bases; unmatched junction nucleotides: 8. The CDR3 extends over 15 amino acids. The germline V gene encodes CDR1 SGHRS and CDR2 YFSETQ. CDR3 protein: CASKPPGLAVETQYF. The CDR3, as DNA: TGCGCCAGCAAACCACCGGGACTAGCGGTAGAGACCCAGTACTTC.

This clonotype was picked up a small number of times. The chain carries TRBV5-1 and TRBJ2-1, with 8 bases identical to TRBD2. The germline gives CDR1 SGHRS, CDR2 YFSETQ. Unmatched junction bases numbered 3, after V lost 1 base and J lost 3 bases. The CDR3 runs to 15 residues. CDR3 in DNA: TGCGCCAGCAGCTTGCGAGCGGGGGACTACAATGAGCAGTTCTTC. Translation: CASSLRAGDYNEQFF.

This chain connects TRBV2 to TRBJ2-3, with D unclear. CDR1 and CDR2 from the germline V gene are SNHLY and FYNNEI. Trimming took 8 bases from V and 6 from J, leaving 12 bases between them. The CDR3 is 12 amino acids. CDR3 DNA sequence: TGTGCCAGCTCGGCCTTGGGGGATACGCAGTATTTT. Its translation is CASSALGDTQYF.

The chain combines TRBV12-3 or TRBV12-4 with TRBJ2-1; D is ambiguous. The ends were cut back, 6 bases at V and 8 bases at J, with 8 bases in the middle. The CDR3 has 11 amino acids. CDR3 nucleotide sequence: TGTGCCAGCAGGCGTTTCGATGAGCAGTTCTTC. Translated, it gives CASRRFDEQFF.

This clonotype has just a few counts. The chain is built from TRBV6-5 and TRBJ2-3; 8 positions agree with TRBD1. The J call could be wrong; TRBJ1-1 is a better fit for the DNA end. Germline assignment: CDR1 MNHEY and CDR2 SVGAGI. The CDR3 totals 14 residues. CDR3 sequence reads: CASSSGGGYTEAFF. In DNA form, the CDR3 reads TGTGCCAGCAGCTCAGGGGGCGGGTACACTGAAGCTTTCTTT.

V gene TRBV4-1 combines with J gene TRBJ2-1; tentatively, D is TRBD2 (6 bases). Trimming removed 0 bases from V and 6 bases from J, with 12 bases in between. The CDR3 covers 15 residues. Germline values: CDR1 MGHRA, CDR2 YSYEKL. The CDR3 coding sequence is TGCGCCAGCAGCCAAGATGCCGGACTAAGCAATGAGCAGTTCTTC. It is translated as CASSQDAGLSNEQFF.

A few counts support this clonotype. V is TRBV5-1 and J is TRBJ2-7, with 8 nucleotides matching TRBD2. The V and J ends lost 0 bases and 0 bases, in that order; junction bases with no gene match: 2. CDR3 length: 15 residues. Germline V lookup: CDR1 SGHRS, CDR2 YFSETQ. CDR3 residues: CASSLVSGNSYEQYF. The CDR3 coding sequence is TGCGCCAGCAGCTTGGTTAGCGGGAACTCCTACGAGCAGTACTTC.

This CDR3 is CASSVGLAPLHF. Written as DNA, the CDR3 is TGTGCCAGCAGCGTGGGGTTAGCACCCCTCCACTTT. This chain joins TRBV9 and TRBJ1-6; D is unresolved. The CDR3 totals 12 residues. With 2 bases removed from V and 11 bases from J, the gap between germline ends came to 8 bases. CDR1 SGDLS and CDR2 YYNGEE come from the germline V gene.

As concerns this clonotype: Its ends do not fully match the called genes, so a read error is possible. The chain links TRBV7-7 to TRBJ1-4; 7 bases line up with TRBD1. Germline V gene data show CDR1 as SSHAT and CDR2 as FNYEAQ (reference sequence). The CDR3 has 15 residues. The CDR3 region has the DNA TGTGCTAGCAGCTTAAAGGGACAGTCTAATGAAAAACTGTTTTTT. The encoded protein is CASSLKGQSNEKLFF. The full variable domain, in which reference TRBV7-7 and TRBJ1-4 provide the parts outside the CDR3, is GAGVSQSPRYKVTKRGQDVTLRCDPISSHATLYWYQQALGQGPEFLTYFNYEAQPDKSGLPSDRFSAERPEGSISTLTIQRTEQRDSAMYRCASSLKGQSNEKLFFGSGTQLSVL.

Only a few counts were recorded for this clonotype. The V call is TRBV7-3, the J call TRBJ2-1; 8 bases line up with TRBD2. The CDR3 is 15 residues long. CDR1 and CDR2 from the germline V gene are SGHTA and FQGTGA. V shed 5 bases and J 0 bases; nucleotides not matched to a gene: 3. The CDR3 DNA is TGTGCCAGCAGCCCGGGGGGGACCTCCTACAATGAGCAGTTCTTC. This gives the protein CASSPGGTSYNEQFF.

V gene TRBV27 combines with J gene TRBJ1-4; TRBD1 matches at 7 bases. The CDR3 sequence is 16 residues long. Germline trimming cut 4 bases from V and 5 bases from J; bases unmatched to any gene: 10. Germline V gene lookup returns CDR1 MNHEY and CDR2 SMNVEV (reference sequence). The CDR3 loop is CASSWRGTALNEKLFF. CDR3 coding DNA: TGTGCCAGCAGTTGGCGGGGGACAGCCTTAAATGAAAAACTGTTTTTT.

This clonotype came up a few times. The chain employs TRBV4-1 and TRBJ2-5; weak D call: TRBD1 (6 bases). The CDR3 extends over 14 amino acids. Germline lookup yields CDR1 MGHRA and CDR2 YSYEKL. V shed 4 bases and J shed 0 bases, with 9 bases lying between them. CDR3 sequence (DNA): TGCGCCAGCAGCCCCCGGGACAACCAAGAGACCCAGTACTTC. Translating it yields CASSPRDNQETQYF.

The table lists this clonotype with a few counts. V and J are TRBV4-1 and TRBJ2-7; TRBD2 might be the D (7 bases). V was clipped by 0 bases and J by 1 base, with 13 bases between them. This CDR3 has 16 amino acids. Germline lookup yields CDR1 MGHRA and CDR2 YSYEKL. In nucleotides, the CDR3 is TGCGCCAGCAGCCAAGACCCAGGGGAGGGTTCCTACGAGCAGTACTTC. This translates into CASSQDPGEGSYEQYF.

The chain recombines TRBV4-1 with TRBJ2-2; D unresolved. CDR1 and CDR2 (germline): MGHRA, YSYEKL. The CDR3 runs to 17 residues. Trimming stripped 0 bases from V and 4 bases from J, with 15 bases between. The CDR3 is CASSQDPARLVTGELFF. CDR3 DNA sequence: TGCGCCAGCAGCCAAGACCCGGCGAGGCTTGTCACCGGGGAGCTGTTTTTT.

This sequence joins TRBV2 and TRBJ2-1; either TRBD1 or TRBD2 may fit D (5 bases each). This CDR3 is 14 amino acids long. Germline-derived CDR1 and CDR2 are SNHLY and FYNNEI. The V and J ends lost 4 bases and 8 bases respectively, with 15 bases between them. The CDR3 spells CASSGGPPKDEQFF. For the CDR3, the DNA is TGTGCCAGCAGTGGGGGACCGCCTAAAGATGAGCAGTTCTTC.

CDR3: CASSSPPRYSNQPQHF. The CDR3 nucleotides are TGTGCCAGCAGTTCCCCCCCCAGATATAGCAATCAGCCCCAGCATTTT. This rearrangement joins TRBV28 to TRBJ1-5; D not certain. Deletions cut 4 bases from V and 0 bases from J, with 13 bases between. CDR1 is MDHEN, CDR2 SYDVKM, per germline. There are 16 residues in the CDR3.

This clonotype was counted between two and nine times. V usage is TRBV12-5 and J usage is TRBJ2-1; possible D gene TRBD1, 6 bases. Germline values: CDR1 LGHNT, CDR2 FRNRAP. V gave up 7 bases and J gave up 8 bases, with 12 bases separating them. This CDR3 region has 12 residues. The CDR3 loop is CASAKGVDEQFF. As DNA, the CDR3 is TGTGCTAGTGCAAAGGGGGTCGATGAGCAGTTCTTC.

The gene calls are TRBV7-3 and TRBJ2-7; the match to TRBD1 covers 8 bases. This CDR3 is 14 amino acids long. Trimming took 3 bases from V and 3 from J; bases not matched to a gene: 4. Germline V lookup: CDR1 SGHTA, CDR2 FQGTGA. This CDR3 reads CASSFSGGDYEQYF. Here the CDR3 DNA reads TGTGCCAGCAGCTTTTCAGGGGGCGACTACGAGCAGTACTTC.

Only one count was recorded for this clonotype. The rearrangement joins TRBV6-5 to TRBJ2-3; D ambiguous. The CDR3 runs to 14 residues. Germline V gives CDR1 MNHEY, CDR2 SVGAGI. The V end lost 1 base, the J end lost 0 bases, and 5 bases lay between the germline ends. The CDR3 loop is CASSYFGSTDTQYF. CDR3 nucleotides: TGTGCCAGCAGTTACTTCGGTAGCACAGATACGCAGTATTTT.

This rearrangement joins TRBV7-9 to TRBJ2-6; weak D call: TRBD1 (5 bases). V lost 5 bases and J lost 2, with 13 bases in between. The CDR3 consists of 16 residues. Per the germline V gene, CDR1 is SEHNR and CDR2 is FQNEAQ (reference sequence). In DNA form, the CDR3 reads TGTGCCAGCAGCCAAGACAGTACTACTGGGGCCAACGTCCTGACTTTC. Translated, it gives CASSQDSTTGANVLTF.

The chain uses TRBV4-1 and TRBJ2-3; possibly TRBD2 for D (6 bases). Germline V gene data show CDR1 as MGHRA and CDR2 as YSYEKL. CDR3 size: 16 residues. V was clipped by 0 bases and J by 0 bases, with 10 bases between them. The CDR3, as DNA: TGCGCCAGCAGCCAAGACTGGGGGACTAGCACAGATACGCAGTATTTT. Its translation is CASSQDWGTSTDTQYF.